This TCR beta chain appears in the sequencing data of a study of T cell repertoires in ileal Crohn's disease. Study-wide background: The M6 sample came from neoterminal ileum during colonoscopy after surgery. Notes on the study in general: Endoscopy was done a median about seven months after surgery. Clonality above 26.8% at surgery always came with endoscopic recurrence.

Regarding this clone: Its cognate antigen is unknown.

Looked up from germline, CDR1 is SGHVS and CDR2 is FQNEAQ. There are 15 residues in the CDR3. The V and J ends lost 3 bases and 5 bases, in that order; junction bases with no gene match: 7. Libraries were prepared by immunoSEQ multiplex PCR; TCRdb keeps only in-frame clonotypes and omits some of them. The sample yields approximately 3,700 clones, 85% seen once. The time point here: neoterminal ileum biopsy at postoperative endoscopy, about 6 months after surgery. Patients were adults with ileal or ileocolonic Crohn's disease needing resection. The sequenced sample consisted of ileal tissue. The chain carries TRBV7-8 and TRBJ1-5; 7 bases are a match to TRBD1. The TCR originated in an adult with Crohn's disease. The CDR3 loop reads CASSFRDSDDQPQHF. DNA of the CDR3: TGTGCCAGCAGCTTCCGGGACAGCGACGATCAGCCCCAGCATTTT.